The sequence of this TCR beta chain was determined in a study of Graves' ophthalmopathy and Graves' hyperthyroidism. Aged 18 to 65, the patients with hyperthyroidism had under 2 months' duration and were newly diagnosed. The sample holds many counts of this clonotype. Its target is not known. Amplified TCR beta CDR3 regions were obtained using RNA transcripts as template. First-round RT-PCR with HTBI primers preceded a second-round multiplex PCR. TCRdb itself ran the multiplex PCR reads through MiXCR, one entry per CDR3 protein. The top ten hold around 3.1% of the sample, which has 400,000 to 450,000 distinct CDR3 sequences, roughly 20% seen once. General study results and limits: Ophthalmopathy progression prediction by the model yielded a sensitivity of about 70% and a specificity of under 80%. Distinction of ophthalmopathy from stable hyperthyroidism by a 13-signature model reached roughly 87% sensitivity and just under 84% specificity.

V was cut by 6 bases and J by 4 bases, with 18 bases left in between. CDR1 and CDR2 (germline): SQVTM, ANQGSEA. The CDR3 has 15 amino acids. This TCR derives from a woman younger than 30 with stable Graves' hyperthyroidism. Sequenced sample: peripheral blood. The chain recombines TRBV29-1 with TRBJ2-2, with D possibly TRBD1 on 7 matching bases. Here the CDR3 reads CSVVGGTAITGELFF. CDR3 DNA: TGCAGCGTCGTGGGCGGGACAGCGATCACCGGGGAGCTGTTTTTT.